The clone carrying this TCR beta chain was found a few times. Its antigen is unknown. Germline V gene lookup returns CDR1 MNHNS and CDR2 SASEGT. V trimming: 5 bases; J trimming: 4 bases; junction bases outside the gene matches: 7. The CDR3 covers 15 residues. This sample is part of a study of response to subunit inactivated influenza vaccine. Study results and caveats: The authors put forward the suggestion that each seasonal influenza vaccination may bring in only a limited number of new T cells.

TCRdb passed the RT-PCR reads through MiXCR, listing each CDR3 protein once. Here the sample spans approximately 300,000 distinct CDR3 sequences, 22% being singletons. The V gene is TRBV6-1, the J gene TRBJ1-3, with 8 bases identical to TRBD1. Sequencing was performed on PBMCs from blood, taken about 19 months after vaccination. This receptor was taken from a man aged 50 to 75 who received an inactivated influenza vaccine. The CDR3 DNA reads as TGTGCCAGCAGTACGCGGACAGGGACGGGAAACACCATATATTTT. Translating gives CASSTRTGTGNTIYF.